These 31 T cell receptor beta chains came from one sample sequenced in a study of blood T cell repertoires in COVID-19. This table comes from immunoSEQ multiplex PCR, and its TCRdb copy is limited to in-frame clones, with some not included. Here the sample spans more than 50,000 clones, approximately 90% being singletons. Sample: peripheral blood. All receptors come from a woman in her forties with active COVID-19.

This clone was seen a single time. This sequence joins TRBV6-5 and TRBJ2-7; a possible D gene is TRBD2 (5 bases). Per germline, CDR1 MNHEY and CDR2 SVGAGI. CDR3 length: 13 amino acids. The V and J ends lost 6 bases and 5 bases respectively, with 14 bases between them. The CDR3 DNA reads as TGTGCCAGCAGAGGTTCTAACGGGGACGAGCAGTACTTC. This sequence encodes CASRGSNGDEQYF.

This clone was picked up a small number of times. CDR3 residues: CASRYRWGYTF. In DNA, the CDR3 is TGTGCCAGCAGGTACAGGTGGGGCTACACCTTC. This chain uses TRBV2 with TRBJ1-2; tentative D call: TRBD1 (5 bases). Trimming removed 6 bases at V and 8 bases at J, with 10 bases between. CDR3 length: 11 amino acids. Looked up from germline, CDR1 is SNHLY and CDR2 is FYNNEI.

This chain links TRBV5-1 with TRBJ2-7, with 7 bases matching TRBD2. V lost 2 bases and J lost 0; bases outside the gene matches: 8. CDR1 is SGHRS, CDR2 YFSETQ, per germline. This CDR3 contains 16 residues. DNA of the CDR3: TGCGCCAGCAGCTTCACTAGCGACCAACCCTCCTACGAGCAGTACTTC. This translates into CASSFTSDQPSYEQYF.

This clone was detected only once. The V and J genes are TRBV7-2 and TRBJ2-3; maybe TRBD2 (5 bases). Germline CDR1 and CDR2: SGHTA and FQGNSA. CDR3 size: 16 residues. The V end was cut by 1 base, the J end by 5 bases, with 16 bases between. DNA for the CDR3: TGTGCCAGCAGCTTAGGGGCCCAGCGGAGTATAGATACGCAGTATTTT. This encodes CASSLGAQRSIDTQYF.

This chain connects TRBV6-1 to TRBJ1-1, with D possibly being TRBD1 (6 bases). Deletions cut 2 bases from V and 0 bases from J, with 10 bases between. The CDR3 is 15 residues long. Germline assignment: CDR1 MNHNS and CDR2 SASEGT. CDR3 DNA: TGTGCCAGCAGTGAATCGGCAGGGGTGAACACTGAAGCTTTCTTT. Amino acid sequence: CASSESAGVNTEAFF.

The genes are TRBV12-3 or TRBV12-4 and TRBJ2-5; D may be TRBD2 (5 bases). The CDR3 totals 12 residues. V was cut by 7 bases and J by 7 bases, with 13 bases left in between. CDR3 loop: CASTLRGGTQYF. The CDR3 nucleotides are TGTGCCAGCACCCTTAGAGGAGGGACCCAGTACTTC.

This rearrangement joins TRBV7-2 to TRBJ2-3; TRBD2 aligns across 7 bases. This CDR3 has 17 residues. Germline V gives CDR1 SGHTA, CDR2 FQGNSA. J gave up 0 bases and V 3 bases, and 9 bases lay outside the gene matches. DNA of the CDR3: TGTGCCAGCAGCTTTTTCGGAGGCGGGGGTAGCACAGATACGCAGTATTTT. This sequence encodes CASSFFGGGGSTDTQYF.

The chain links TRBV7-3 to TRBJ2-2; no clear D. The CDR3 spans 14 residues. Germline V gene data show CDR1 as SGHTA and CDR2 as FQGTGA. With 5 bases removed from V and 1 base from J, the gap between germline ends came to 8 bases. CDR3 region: CASSPPGNTGELFF. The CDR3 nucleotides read TGTGCCAGCAGCCCACCCGGGAACACCGGGGAGCTGTTTTTT.

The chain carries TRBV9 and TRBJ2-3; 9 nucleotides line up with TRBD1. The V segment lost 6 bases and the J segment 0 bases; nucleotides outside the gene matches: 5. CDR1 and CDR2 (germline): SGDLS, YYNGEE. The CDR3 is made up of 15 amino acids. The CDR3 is CASTRGQGSTDTQYF. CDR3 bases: TGTGCCAGCACCCGGGGACAGGGTAGCACAGATACGCAGTATTTT.

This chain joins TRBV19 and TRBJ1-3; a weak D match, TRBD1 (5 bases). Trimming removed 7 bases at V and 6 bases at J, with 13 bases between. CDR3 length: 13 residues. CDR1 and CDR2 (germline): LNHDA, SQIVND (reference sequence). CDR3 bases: TGTGCCAGTAAATGGGGGGATGAAAACACCATATATTTT. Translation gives CASKWGDENTIYF.

The CDR3: CASSEEQGHGYTF. DNA for the CDR3: TGTGCCAGCAGTGAAGAACAGGGGCATGGCTACACCTTC. The chain employs TRBV2 and TRBJ1-2, with 7 nucleotides matching TRBD1. The CDR3 sequence is 13 residues long. V was clipped by 1 base and J by 6 bases; unmatched bases: 2. Germline V gives CDR1 SNHLY, CDR2 FYNNEI.

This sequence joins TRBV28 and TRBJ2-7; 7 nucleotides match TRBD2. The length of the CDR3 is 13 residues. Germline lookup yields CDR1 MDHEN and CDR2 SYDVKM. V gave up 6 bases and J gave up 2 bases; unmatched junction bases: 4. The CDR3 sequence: CASRGGSTYEQYF. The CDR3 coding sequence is TGTGCCAGCAGGGGCGGGAGTACCTACGAGCAGTACTTC.

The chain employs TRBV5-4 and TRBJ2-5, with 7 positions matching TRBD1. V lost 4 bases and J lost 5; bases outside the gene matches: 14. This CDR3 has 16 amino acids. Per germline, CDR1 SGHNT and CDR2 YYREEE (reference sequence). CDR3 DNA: TGTGCCAGCAGCGCTGACAGGGATGCGCGAGGGGAGACCCAGTACTTC. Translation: CASSADRDARGETQYF.

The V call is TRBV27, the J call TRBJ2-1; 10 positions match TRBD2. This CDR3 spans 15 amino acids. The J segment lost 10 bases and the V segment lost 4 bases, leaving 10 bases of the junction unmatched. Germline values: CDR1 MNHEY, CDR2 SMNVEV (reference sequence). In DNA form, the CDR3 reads TGTGCCAGCAGTTCCCGGCAGCGGGGGGGCCTGGAGCAGTTCTTC. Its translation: CASSSRQRGGLEQFF.

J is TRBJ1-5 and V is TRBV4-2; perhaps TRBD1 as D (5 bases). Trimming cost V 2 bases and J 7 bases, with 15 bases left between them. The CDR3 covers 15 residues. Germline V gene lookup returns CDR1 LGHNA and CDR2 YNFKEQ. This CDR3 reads CASSQFSGRLQPQHF. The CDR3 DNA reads TGTGCCAGCAGCCAATTCTCAGGGAGGCTACAGCCCCAGCATTTT.

The CDR3 sequence: CASSRGTSGDGYTF. DNA of the CDR3: TGTGCCAGCAGCCGAGGGACATCTGGAGATGGCTACACCTTC. This sequence joins TRBV14 and TRBJ1-2; weak D call: TRBD1 (6 bases). CDR3 length: 14 amino acids. The V gene lost 4 bases and the J gene lost 6 bases, with 15 bases spanning the gap. The germline gives CDR1 SGHDN, CDR2 FVKESK. The full variable domain, completed using reference TRBV14 and TRBJ1-2, is EAGVTQFPSHSVIEKGQTVTLRCDPISGHDNLYWYRRVMGKEIKFLLHFVKESKQDESGMPNNRFLAERTGGTYSTLKVQPAELEDSGVYFCASSRGTSGDGYTFGSGTRLTVV.

CDR3 DNA sequence: TGCGCCAGCAGCTTGGAAAATCGGGTTGGGGAGACCCAGTACTTC. This encodes CASSLENRVGETQYF. The rearrangement joins TRBV5-1 to TRBJ2-5; D gene unclear. There are 15 residues in the CDR3. Trimming removed 0 bases from V and 5 bases from J, with 14 bases in between. Germline-derived CDR1 and CDR2 are SGHRS and YFSETQ.

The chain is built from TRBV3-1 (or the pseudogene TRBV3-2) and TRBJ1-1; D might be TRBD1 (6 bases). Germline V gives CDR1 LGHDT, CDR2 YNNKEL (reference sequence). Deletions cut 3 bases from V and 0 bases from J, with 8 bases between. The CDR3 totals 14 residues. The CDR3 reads CASSQDSMNTEAFF. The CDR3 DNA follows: TGTGCCAGCAGCCAGGACAGTATGAACACTGAAGCTTTCTTT.

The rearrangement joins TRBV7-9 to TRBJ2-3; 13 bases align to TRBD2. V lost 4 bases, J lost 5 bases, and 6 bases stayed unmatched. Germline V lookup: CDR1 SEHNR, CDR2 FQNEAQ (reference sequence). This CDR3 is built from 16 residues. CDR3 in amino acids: CASSYTSGGAGDTQYF. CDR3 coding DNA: TGTGCCAGCAGCTATACTAGCGGGGGGGCTGGAGATACGCAGTATTTT.

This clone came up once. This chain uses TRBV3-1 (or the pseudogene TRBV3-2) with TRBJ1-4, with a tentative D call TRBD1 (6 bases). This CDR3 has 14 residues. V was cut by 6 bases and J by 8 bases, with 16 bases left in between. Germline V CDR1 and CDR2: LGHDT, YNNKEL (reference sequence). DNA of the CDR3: TGTGCCAGCAGTTTAAGAGGGGGTGGAGAAAAACTGTTTTTT. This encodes CASSLRGGGEKLFF.

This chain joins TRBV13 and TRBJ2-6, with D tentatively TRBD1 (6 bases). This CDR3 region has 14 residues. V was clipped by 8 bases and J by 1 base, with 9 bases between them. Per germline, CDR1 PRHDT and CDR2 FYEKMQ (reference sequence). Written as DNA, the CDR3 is TGTGCCAGCCTGGGGGCGTCTGGGGCCAACGTCCTGACTTTC. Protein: CASLGASGANVLTF.

CDR3 in amino acids: CASSLYGRPGELFF. The CDR3 DNA is TGTGCCAGCAGCTTGTACGGGAGGCCCGGGGAGCTGTTTTTT. This chain connects TRBV11-2 to TRBJ2-2; 7 bases line up with TRBD2. Unmatched junction bases numbered 4, after V lost 3 bases and J lost 6 bases. The CDR3 extends over 14 amino acids. Germline V lookup: CDR1 SGHAT, CDR2 FQNNGV.

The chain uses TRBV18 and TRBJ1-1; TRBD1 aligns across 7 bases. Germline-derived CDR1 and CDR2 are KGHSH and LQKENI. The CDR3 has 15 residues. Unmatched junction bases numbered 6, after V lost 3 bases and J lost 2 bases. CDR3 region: CASSPTGQPNTEAFF. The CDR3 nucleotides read TGTGCCAGCTCACCGACGGGACAGCCTAACACTGAAGCTTTCTTT. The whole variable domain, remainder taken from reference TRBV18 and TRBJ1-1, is NAGVMQNPRHLVRRRGQEARLRCSPMKGHSHVYWYRQLPEEGLKFMVYLQKENIIDESGMPKERFSAEFPKEGPSILRIQQVVRGDSAAYFCASSPTGQPNTEAFFGQGTRLTVV.

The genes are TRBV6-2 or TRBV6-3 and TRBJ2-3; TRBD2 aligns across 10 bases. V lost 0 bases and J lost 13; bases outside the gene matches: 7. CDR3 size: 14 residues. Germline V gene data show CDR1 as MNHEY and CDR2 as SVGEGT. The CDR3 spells CASSYSGLAVSEYF. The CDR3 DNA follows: TGTGCCAGCAGTTACTCCGGACTAGCGGTCTCAGAGTATTTT.

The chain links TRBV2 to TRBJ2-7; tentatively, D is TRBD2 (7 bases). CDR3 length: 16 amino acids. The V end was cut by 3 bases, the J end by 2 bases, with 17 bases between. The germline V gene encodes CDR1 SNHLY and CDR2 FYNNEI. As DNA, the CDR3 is TGTGCCAGCAGTGACCGCGGGGGCGCCATAACCTACGAGCAGTACTTC. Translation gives CASSDRGGAITYEQYF.

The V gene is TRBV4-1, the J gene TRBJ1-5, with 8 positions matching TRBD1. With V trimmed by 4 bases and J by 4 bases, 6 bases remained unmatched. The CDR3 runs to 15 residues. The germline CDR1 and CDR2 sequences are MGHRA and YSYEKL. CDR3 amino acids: CASSPYDRGNQPQHF. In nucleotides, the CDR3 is TGCGCCAGCAGCCCGTACGACAGGGGAAATCAGCCCCAGCATTTT.

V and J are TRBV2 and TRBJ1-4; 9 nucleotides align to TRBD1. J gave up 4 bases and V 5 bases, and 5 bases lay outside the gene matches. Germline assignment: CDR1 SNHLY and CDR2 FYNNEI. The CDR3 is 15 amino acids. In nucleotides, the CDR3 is TGTGCCAGCAGTCTCGACAGGGGGTTTAATGAAAAACTGTTTTTT. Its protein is CASSLDRGFNEKLFF.

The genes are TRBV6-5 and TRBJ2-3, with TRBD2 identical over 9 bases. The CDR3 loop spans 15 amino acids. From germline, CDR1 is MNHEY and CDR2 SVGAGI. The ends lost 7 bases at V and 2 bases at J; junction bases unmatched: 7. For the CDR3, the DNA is TGTGCCAGCACCAGCGGGGGGTCCAACACAGATACGCAGTATTTT. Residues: CASTSGGSNTDTQYF.

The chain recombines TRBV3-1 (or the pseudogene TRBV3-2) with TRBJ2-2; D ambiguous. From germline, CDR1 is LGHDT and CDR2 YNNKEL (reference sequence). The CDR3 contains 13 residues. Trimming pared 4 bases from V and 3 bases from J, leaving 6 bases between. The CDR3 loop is CASSREDTGELFF. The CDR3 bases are TGTGCCAGCAGCCGCGAGGACACCGGGGAGCTGTTTTTT.

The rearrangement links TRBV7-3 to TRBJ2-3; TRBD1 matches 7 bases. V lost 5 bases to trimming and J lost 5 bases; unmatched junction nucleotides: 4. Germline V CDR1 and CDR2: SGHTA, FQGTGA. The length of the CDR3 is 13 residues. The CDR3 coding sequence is TGTGCCAGCAGCAGGACAGGAGAAGATACGCAGTATTTT. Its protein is CASSRTGEDTQYF.

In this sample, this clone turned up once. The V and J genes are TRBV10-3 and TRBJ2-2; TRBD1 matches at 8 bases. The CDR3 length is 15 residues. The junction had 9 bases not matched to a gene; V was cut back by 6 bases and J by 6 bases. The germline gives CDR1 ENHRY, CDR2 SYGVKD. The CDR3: CAISATDRAPGELFF. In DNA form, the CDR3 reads TGTGCCATCAGCGCGACGGACAGGGCGCCCGGGGAGCTGTTTTTT.